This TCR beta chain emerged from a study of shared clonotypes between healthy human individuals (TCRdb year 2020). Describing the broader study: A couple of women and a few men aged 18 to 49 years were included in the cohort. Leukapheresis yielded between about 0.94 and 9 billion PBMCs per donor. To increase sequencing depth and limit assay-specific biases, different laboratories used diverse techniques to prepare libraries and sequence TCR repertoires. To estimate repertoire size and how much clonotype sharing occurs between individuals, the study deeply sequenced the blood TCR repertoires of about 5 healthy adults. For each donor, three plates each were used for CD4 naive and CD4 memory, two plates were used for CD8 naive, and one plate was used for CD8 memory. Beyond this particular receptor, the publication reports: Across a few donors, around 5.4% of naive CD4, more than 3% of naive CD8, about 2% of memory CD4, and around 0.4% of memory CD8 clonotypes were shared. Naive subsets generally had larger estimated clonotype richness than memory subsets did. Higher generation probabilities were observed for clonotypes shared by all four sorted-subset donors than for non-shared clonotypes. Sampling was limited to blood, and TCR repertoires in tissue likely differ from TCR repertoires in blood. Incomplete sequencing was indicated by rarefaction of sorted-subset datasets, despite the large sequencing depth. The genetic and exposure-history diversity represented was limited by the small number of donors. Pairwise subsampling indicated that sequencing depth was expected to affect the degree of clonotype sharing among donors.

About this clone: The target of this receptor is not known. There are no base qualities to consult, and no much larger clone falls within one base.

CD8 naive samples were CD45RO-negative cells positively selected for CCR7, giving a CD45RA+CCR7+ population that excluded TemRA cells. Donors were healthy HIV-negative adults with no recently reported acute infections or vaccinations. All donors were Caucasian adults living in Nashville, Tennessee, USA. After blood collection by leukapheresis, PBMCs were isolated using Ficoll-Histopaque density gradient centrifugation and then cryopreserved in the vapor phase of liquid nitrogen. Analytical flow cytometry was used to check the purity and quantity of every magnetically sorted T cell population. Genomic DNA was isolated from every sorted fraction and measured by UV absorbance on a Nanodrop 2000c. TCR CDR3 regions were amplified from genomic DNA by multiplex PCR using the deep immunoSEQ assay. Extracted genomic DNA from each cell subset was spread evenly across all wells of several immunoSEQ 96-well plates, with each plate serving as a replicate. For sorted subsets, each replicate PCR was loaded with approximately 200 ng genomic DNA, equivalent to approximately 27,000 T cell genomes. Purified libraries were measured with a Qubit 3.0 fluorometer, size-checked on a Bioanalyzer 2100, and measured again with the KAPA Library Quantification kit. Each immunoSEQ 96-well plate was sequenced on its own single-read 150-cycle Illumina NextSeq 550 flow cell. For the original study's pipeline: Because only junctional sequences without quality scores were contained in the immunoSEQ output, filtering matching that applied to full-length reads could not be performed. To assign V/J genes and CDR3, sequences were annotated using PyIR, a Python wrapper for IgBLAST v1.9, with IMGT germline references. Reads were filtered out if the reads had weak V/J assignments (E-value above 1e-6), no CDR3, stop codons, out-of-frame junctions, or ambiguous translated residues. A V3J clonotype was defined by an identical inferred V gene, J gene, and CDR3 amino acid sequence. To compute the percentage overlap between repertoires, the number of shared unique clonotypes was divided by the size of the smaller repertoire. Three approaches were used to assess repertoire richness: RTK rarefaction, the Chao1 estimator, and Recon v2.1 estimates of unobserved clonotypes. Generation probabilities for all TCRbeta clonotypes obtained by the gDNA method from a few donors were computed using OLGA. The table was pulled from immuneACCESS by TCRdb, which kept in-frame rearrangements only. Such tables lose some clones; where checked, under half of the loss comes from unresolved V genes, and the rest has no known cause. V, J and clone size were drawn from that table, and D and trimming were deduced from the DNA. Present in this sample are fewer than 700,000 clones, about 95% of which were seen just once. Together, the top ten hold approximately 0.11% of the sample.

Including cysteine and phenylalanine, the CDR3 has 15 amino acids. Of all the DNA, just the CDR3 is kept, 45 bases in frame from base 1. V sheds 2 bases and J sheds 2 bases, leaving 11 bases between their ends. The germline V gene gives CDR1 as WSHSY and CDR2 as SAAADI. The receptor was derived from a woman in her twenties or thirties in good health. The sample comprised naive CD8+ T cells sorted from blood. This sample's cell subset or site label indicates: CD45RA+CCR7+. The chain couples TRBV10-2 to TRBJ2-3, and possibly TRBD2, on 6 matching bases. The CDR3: CASSERDSFTDTQYF. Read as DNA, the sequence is TGCGCCAGCAGTGAGCGGGACTCATTCACAGATACGCAGTATTTT.